Described below is a single T cell receptor beta chain sequence and its context. Losses at the gene ends were 2 bases for V and 7 bases for J; bases not matched to a gene: 7. Germline CDR1 LGHNA, CDR2 YSLEER. CDR3 length: 15 residues. This sample is drawn from a study of blood T cell repertoires in COVID-19. As processed by the authors: Researchers report that nucleated cell counts were estimated from reference gene primer amplification. Using immunoSEQ multiplex PCR, the repertoire was profiled, and TCRdb retains in-frame clones only, with some absent. From that table come the V and J calls and clone size; the DNA was used to work out D and trimming. Of about 84,000 clones in the sample, approximately 86% were seen once.

This clonotype originated in a man at least 80 years old with active or convalescent COVID-19. The chain links TRBV4-3 to TRBJ1-4; TRBD1 agrees at 7 bases. The sequencing sample was made of peripheral blood. CDR3: CASSQYHRGSEKLFF. The CDR3 bases are TGCGCCAGCAGCCAATACCACAGGGGTTCTGAAAAACTGTTTTTT.